This passage covers 14 T cell receptor beta chains from one sample sequenced in a study of glioma-infiltrating T cells after dendritic cell vaccination. Produced via immunoSEQ multiplex PCR; TCRdb's table is partial and in-frame only. The sample contains under 100,000 clones, around 90% of which appear only once. The material sequenced was blood, taken before dendritic cell vaccination. The receptors originated from a human donor with glioblastoma.

The chain recombines TRBV6-6 with TRBJ2-4; D is possibly TRBD1 (5 bases). Trimming left V 6 bases short and J 5 bases short, with 11 bases between. This CDR3 has 13 amino acids. In germline, CDR1 is MNHNY, CDR2 SVGAGI (reference sequence). The chain's CDR3 is CASSPPTENIQYF. The CDR3, as DNA: TGTGCCAGCAGCCCCCCGACAGAAAACATTCAGTACTTC.

The chain employs TRBV25-1 and TRBJ2-5; possible D gene TRBD2, 7 bases. Germline CDR1 MGHDK, CDR2 SYGVNS. The CDR3 runs to 18 residues. V dropped 11 bases and J dropped 5 bases, with 33 bases sitting between them. CDR3 in amino acids: CAPGAGAVGNKGKETQYF. CDR3 nucleotide sequence: TGTGCCCCAGGGGCGGGAGCGGTGGGCAACAAGGGCAAGGAGACCCAGTACTTC. Full variable domain (remainder filled in from reference TRBV25-1 and TRBJ2-5): EADIYQTPRYLVIGTGKKITLECSQTMGHDKMYWYQQDPGMELHLIHYSYGVNSTEKGDLSSESTVSRIRTEHFPLTLESARPSHTSQYLCAPGAGAVGNKGKETQYFGPGTRLLVL.

This clone was seen only once. The chain couples TRBV5-1 to TRBJ2-2, with unresolved D. The CDR3 has 14 amino acids. V was pared by 3 bases and J by 1 base, with 7 bases between. Germline CDR1 reads SGHRS; CDR2 reads YFSETQ. The CDR3 sequence: CASSSLGNTGELFF. For the CDR3, the DNA is TGCGCCAGCAGCTCCCTCGGGAACACCGGGGAGCTGTTTTTT. Filled out from reference TRBV5-1 and TRBJ2-2, the complete variable domain reads KAGVTQTPRYLIKTRGQQVTLSCSPISGHRSVSWYQQTPGQGLQFLFEYFSETQRNKGNFPGRFSGRQFSNSRSEMNVSTLELGDSALYLCASSSLGNTGELFFGEGSRLTVL.

A remark on this clone: Other DNA sequences in this sample translate to the same CDR3. This chain joins TRBV13 and TRBJ1-1; tentatively, D is TRBD1 (6 bases). Germline V CDR1 and CDR2: PRHDT, FYEKMQ (reference sequence). This CDR3 is 14 amino acids long. V lost 5 bases and J 2 bases, leaving 12 bases between the germline ends. The CDR3 here is CASSVRGLNTEAFF. CDR3 nucleotide sequence: TGTGCCAGCAGCGTCAGGGGCCTCAACACTGAAGCTTTCTTT. Filled out from reference TRBV13 and TRBJ1-1, the complete variable domain reads AAGVIQSPRHLIKEKRETATLKCYPIPRHDTVYWYQQGPGQDPQFLISFYEKMQSDKGSIPDRFSAQQFSDYHSELNMSSLELGDSALYFCASSVRGLNTEAFFGQGTRLTVV.

The rearrangement joins TRBV6-1 to TRBJ2-3; 7 bases match TRBD1. The germline V gene has CDR1 MNHNS and CDR2 SASEGT. Trimming removed 6 bases from V and 5 bases from J; junction bases left unmatched: 11. The CDR3 runs to 15 residues. The CDR3 reads CASRGRQGVQDTQYF. The CDR3 DNA reads as TGTGCCAGCAGAGGACGACAGGGAGTACAAGATACGCAGTATTTT.

The V and J genes are TRBV2 and TRBJ1-1; 8 bases fit TRBD1. Germline CDR1 and CDR2: SNHLY and FYNNEI. The CDR3 totals 13 residues. V shed 8 bases and J 4 bases; nucleotides not matched to a gene: 6. The chain's CDR3 is CASVQGGGTEAFF. Here the CDR3 DNA reads TGTGCCAGCGTACAGGGGGGAGGCACTGAAGCTTTCTTT.

The chain recombines TRBV9 with TRBJ1-1, with D possibly being TRBD1 (6 bases). The V gene lost 3 bases and the J gene lost 1 base, with 13 bases spanning the gap. The germline V gene has CDR1 SGDLS and CDR2 YYNGEE. This CDR3 is 15 amino acids long. CDR3 sequence: CASSASGTPNTEAFF. The CDR3 DNA reads TGTGCCAGCAGCGCCTCCGGGACACCGAACACTGAAGCTTTCTTT.

The chain links TRBV5-5 to TRBJ2-5; D is ambiguous. The CDR3 consists of 14 residues. Per the germline V gene, CDR1 is SGHKS and CDR2 is YYEKEE (reference sequence). Trimming shortened V by 0 bases and J by 2 bases, and 8 bases separated the two germline ends. In nucleotides, the CDR3 is TGTGCCAGCAGCTTGGGGGCACCACAAGAGACCCAGTACTTC. This gives the protein CASSLGAPQETQYF.

This rearrangement joins TRBV2 to TRBJ1-1; the match to TRBD1 covers 7 bases. J was trimmed by 3 bases and V by 7 bases; bases with no gene match: 8. The CDR3 length is 14 residues. CDR1 is SNHLY, CDR2 FYNNEI, per germline. CDR3 bases: TGTGCCAGCACTAACCTCAGGGGGGACACTGAAGCTTTCTTT. It encodes CASTNLRGDTEAFF.

V usage is TRBV5-1 and J usage is TRBJ1-1, with 7 nucleotides matching TRBD1. Trimming removed 6 bases from V and 2 bases from J; junction bases left unmatched: 10. The CDR3 is made up of 15 amino acids. Looked up from germline, CDR1 is SGHRS and CDR2 is YFSETQ. The CDR3 loop reads CASTPGDRVNTEAFF. The CDR3 DNA follows: TGCGCCAGCACCCCCGGCGACAGGGTCAACACTGAAGCTTTCTTT. Filled out from reference TRBV5-1 and TRBJ1-1, the complete variable domain reads KAGVTQTPRYLIKTRGQQVTLSCSPISGHRSVSWYQQTPGQGLQFLFEYFSETQRNKGNFPGRFSGRQFSNSRSEMNVSTLELGDSALYLCASTPGDRVNTEAFFGQGTRLTVV.

This rearrangement joins TRBV7-8 to TRBJ2-5; possibly TRBD2 for D (7 bases). Germline-derived CDR1 and CDR2 are SGHVS and FQNEAQ. V shed 4 bases and J shed 5 bases, with 17 bases lying between them. CDR3 length: 15 residues. Here the CDR3 reads CASSWRGPTGETQYF. CDR3 in DNA: TGTGCCAGCAGCTGGCGGGGGCCGACGGGGGAGACCCAGTACTTC.

The chain recombines TRBV10-3 with TRBJ1-2; D uncertain. The germline CDR1 and CDR2 sequences are ENHRY and SYGVKD. The CDR3 has 14 amino acids. V was shortened by 0 bases and J by 6 bases, with 11 bases between the two germline ends. The CDR3 is CAISESPAADGYTF. The DNA for the CDR3 is TGTGCCATCAGTGAGTCGCCGGCAGCGGATGGCTACACCTTC.

The V gene is TRBV9, the J gene TRBJ2-7, with 9 positions matching TRBD2. This CDR3 region has 14 residues. Trimming at V came to 3 bases and at J to 1 base, leaving 2 bases not matched to a gene. Germline V CDR1 and CDR2: SGDLS, YYNGEE. CDR3 in amino acids: CASSASGGSYEQYF. The CDR3 DNA reads as TGTGCCAGCAGCGCCAGCGGGGGGTCCTACGAGCAGTACTTC.

This chain links TRBV30 with TRBJ1-6; 9 bases map to TRBD1. The CDR3 totals 14 residues. Trimming cost V 0 bases and J 9 bases; bases outside gene matches: 3. CDR1 is GTSNPN and CDR2 is SVGIG in the germline V gene (reference sequence). CDR3 amino acids: CAWSVGTGRSPLHF. As DNA, the CDR3 is TGTGCCTGGAGTGTAGGGACAGGGCGTTCACCCCTCCACTTT.